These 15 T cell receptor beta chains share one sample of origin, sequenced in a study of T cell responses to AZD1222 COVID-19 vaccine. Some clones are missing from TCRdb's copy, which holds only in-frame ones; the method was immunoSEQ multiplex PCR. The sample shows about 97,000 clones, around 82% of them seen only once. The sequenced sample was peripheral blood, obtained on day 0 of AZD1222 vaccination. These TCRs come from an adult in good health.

CDR3 DNA: TGTGCCAGCAGCAAAGCTGTCGGGGGTACAGATACGCAGTATTTT. Amino acids: CASSKAVGGTDTQYF. The chain uses TRBV21-1 and TRBJ2-3; no check of the table's D call, TRBD2, against the DNA was made. TRBV21-1 is assigned pseudogene status. CDR3 size: 15 residues.

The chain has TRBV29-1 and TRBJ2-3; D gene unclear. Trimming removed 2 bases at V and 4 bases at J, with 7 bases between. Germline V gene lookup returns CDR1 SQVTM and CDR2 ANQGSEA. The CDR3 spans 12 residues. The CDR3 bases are TGCAGCGTTGAAATCCGAGCAGATACGCAGTATTTT. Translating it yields CSVEIRADTQYF.

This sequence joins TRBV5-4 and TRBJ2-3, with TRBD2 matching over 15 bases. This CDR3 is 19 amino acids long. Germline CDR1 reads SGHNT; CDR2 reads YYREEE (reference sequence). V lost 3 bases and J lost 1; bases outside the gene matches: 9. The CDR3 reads CASSSTGLAGGPGTDTQYF. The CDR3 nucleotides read TGTGCCAGCAGCTCCACCGGACTAGCGGGGGGGCCGGGCACAGATACGCAGTATTTT.

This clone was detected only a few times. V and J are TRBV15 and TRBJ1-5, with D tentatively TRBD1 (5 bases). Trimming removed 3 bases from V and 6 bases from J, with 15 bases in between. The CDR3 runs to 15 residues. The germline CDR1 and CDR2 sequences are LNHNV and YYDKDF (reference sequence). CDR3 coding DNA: TGTGCCACCAGCAGTGGGACCGGGGAAGGTCAGCCCCAGCATTTT. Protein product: CATSSGTGEGQPQHF.

This chain's CDR3 is CASTRERGGLWAGELFF. CDR3 sequence (DNA): TGTGCCAGCACTAGGGAGCGGGGGGGCCTATGGGCCGGGGAGCTGTTTTTT. The chain carries TRBV28 and TRBJ2-2; 10 bases fit TRBD2. V dropped 7 bases and J dropped 6; count of bases not matched to a gene: 14. The CDR3 is made up of 17 amino acids. Germline-derived CDR1 and CDR2 are MDHEN and SYDVKM.

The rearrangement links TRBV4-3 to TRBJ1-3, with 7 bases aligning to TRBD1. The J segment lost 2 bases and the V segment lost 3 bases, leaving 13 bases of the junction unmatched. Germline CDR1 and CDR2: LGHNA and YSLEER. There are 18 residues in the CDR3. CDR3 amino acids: CASSQESLRDSTGNTIYF. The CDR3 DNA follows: TGCGCCAGCAGCCAGGAAAGCCTCCGGGACAGCACTGGAAACACCATATATTTT.

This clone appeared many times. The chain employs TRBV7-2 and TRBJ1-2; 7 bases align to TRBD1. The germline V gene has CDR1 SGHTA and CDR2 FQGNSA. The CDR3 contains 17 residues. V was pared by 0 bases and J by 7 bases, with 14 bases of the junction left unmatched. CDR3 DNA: TGTGCCAGCAGCTTAGCACCAGGGGGACGACAAGTAGGTGGCTACACCTTC. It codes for CASSLAPGGRQVGGYTF.

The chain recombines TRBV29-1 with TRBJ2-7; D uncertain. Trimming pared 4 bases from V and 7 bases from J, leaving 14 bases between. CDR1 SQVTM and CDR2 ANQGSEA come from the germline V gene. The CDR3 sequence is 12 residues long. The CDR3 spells CSVAVDSWEQYF. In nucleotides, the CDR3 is TGCAGCGTTGCCGTCGATTCCTGGGAGCAGTACTTC.

This CDR3 reads CASSELVQAYGYTF. The CDR3 DNA reads as TGTGCCAGCAGTGAATTGGTACAGGCGTATGGCTACACCTTC. The chain uses TRBV6-1 and TRBJ1-2; tentatively, D is TRBD1 (5 bases). Looked up from germline, CDR1 is MNHNS and CDR2 is SASEGT. Between the trimmed V and J ends, which lost 2 bases and 5 bases, there was a span of 12 bases. The CDR3 is 14 amino acids.

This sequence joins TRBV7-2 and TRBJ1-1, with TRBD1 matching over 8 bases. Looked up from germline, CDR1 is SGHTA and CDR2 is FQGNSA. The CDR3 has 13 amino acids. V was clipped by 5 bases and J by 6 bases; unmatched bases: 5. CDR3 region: CASSSRGPAEAFF. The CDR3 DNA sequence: TGTGCCAGCAGCAGCAGGGGGCCGGCTGAAGCTTTCTTT.

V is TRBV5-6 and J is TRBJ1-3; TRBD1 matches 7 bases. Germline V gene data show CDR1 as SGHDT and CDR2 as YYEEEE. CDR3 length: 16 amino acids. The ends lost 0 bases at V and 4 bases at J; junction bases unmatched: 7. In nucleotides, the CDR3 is TGTGCCAGCAGCTTGGTCCCCTCGGACAGGGGAAACACCATATATTTT. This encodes CASSLVPSDRGNTIYF.

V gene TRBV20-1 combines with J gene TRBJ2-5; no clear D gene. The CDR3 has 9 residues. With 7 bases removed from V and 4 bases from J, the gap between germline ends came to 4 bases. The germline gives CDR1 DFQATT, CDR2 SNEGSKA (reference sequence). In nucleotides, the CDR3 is TGCAGTGTAGGAGAGACCCAGTACTTC. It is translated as CSVGETQYF.

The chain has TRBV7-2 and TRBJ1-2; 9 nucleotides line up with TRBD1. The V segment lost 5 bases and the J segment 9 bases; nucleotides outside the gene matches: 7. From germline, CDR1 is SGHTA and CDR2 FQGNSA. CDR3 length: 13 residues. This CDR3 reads CASSTRQGERYTF. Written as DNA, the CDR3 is TGTGCCAGCAGCACCCGACAGGGGGAACGCTACACCTTC.

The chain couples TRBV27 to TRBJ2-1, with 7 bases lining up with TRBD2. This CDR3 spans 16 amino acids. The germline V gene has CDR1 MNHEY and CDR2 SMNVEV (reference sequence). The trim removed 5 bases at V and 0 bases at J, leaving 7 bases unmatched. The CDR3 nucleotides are TGTGCCAGCAGTCAGGAAGCGGGGTTCTCCTACAATGAGCAGTTCTTC. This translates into CASSQEAGFSYNEQFF.

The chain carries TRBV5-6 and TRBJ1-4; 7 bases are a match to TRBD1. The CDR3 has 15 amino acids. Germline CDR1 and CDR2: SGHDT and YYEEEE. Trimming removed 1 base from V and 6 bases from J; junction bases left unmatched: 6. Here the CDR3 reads CASSLFLGGDEKLFF. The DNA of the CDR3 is TGTGCCAGCAGCTTGTTTTTAGGGGGCGATGAAAAACTGTTTTTT.